This TCR beta chain was retrieved from a study of T cell responses to AZD1222 COVID-19 vaccine. The CDR3 has 15 amino acids. CDR1 and CDR2 from the germline V gene are SEHNR and FQNEAQ (reference sequence). V was cut by 1 base and J by 0 bases, with 7 bases left in between. Measured with immunoSEQ multiplex PCR; TCRdb has only the in-frame clones, and not every one. The sample carries approximately 150,000 clones, 75% to 90% recorded once. V is TRBV7-9 and J is TRBJ2-1; D unresolved. The source was peripheral blood, collected 28 days after the second dose of the MenACWY control vaccine. This sequence was found in an adult who received the MenACWY meningococcal vaccine as a control. CDR3 amino acids: CASSLDAVSYNEQFF. DNA of the CDR3: TGTGCCAGCAGCTTAGATGCCGTCTCCTACAATGAGCAGTTCTTC.